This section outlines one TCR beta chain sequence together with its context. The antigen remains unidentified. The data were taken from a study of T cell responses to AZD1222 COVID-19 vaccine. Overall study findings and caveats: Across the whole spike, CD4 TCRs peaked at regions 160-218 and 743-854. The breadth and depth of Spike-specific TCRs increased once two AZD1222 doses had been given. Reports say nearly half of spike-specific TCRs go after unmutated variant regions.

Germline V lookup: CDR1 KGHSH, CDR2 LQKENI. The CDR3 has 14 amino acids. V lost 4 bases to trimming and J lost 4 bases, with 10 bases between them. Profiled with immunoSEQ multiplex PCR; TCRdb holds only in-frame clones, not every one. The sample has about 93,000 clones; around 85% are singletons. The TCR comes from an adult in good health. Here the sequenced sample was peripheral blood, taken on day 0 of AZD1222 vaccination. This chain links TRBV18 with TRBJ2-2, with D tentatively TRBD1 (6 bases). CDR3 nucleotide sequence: TGTGCCAGCTCACGGCAGGGGAGCACCGGGGAGCTGTTTTTT. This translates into CASSRQGSTGELFF.